The 30 T cell receptor beta chains below were found in one sample sequenced in a study of shared clonotypes between healthy human individuals. Sequencing was performed with immunoSEQ multiplex PCR; in TCRdb, only in-frame clones are kept and a portion is missing. The sample has 950,000 to 1,100,000 clones; 75% to 85% are singletons. Sequenced: memory CD4+ T cells from PBMCs. Subset denoted: CD45RA-negative fraction. All receptors derive from a young man in good health. Some clones in this sample may be carry-over from other donors' samples.

Regarding this clone: A clone one base away is much larger, so this may be a read error. The V call is TRBV6-5, the J call TRBJ1-3, with D unclear. V lost 7 bases to trimming and J lost 0 bases, with 4 bases between them. CDR3 size: 12 residues. CDR1 and CDR2 (germline): MNHEY, SVGAGI. CDR3 protein: CASKGSGNTIYF. CDR3 bases: TGTGCCAGCAAAGGCTCTGGAAACACCATATATTTT.

The chain couples TRBV27 to TRBJ1-3, with a tentative D call TRBD1 (5 bases). Germline CDR1 and CDR2: MNHEY and SMNVEV (reference sequence). V lost 2 bases and J lost 0, with 23 bases in between. This CDR3 contains 20 residues. The CDR3 DNA follows: TGTGCCAGCAGTTTAATGATCGGGGCAGCCCTAAGATGCTCTGGAAACACCATATATTTT. Its protein product is CASSLMIGAALRCSGNTIYF.

The gene calls are TRBV5-1 and TRBJ2-1, with 8 bases identical to TRBD1. The V and J ends lost 3 bases and 9 bases, in that order; junction bases with no gene match: 11. CDR3 length: 15 residues. The germline gives CDR1 SGHRS, CDR2 YFSETQ. CDR3 bases: TGCGCCAGCAGCTCACCGGACAGGGCGCGTAGTGAGCAGTTCTTC. Protein: CASSSPDRARSEQFF.

In this sample, this clone turned up once. The chain employs TRBV10-3 and TRBJ1-3; D is ambiguous. The CDR3 extends over 14 amino acids. V was pared by 3 bases and J by 0 bases, with 6 bases between. Germline values: CDR1 ENHRY, CDR2 SYGVKD. In DNA form, the CDR3 reads TGTGCCATCAGTGAACAGTTCTCTGGAAACACCATATATTTT. Translated: CAISEQFSGNTIYF.

The chain uses TRBV19 and TRBJ2-2; D could derive from TRBD1 or TRBD2 (6 bases each). This CDR3 spans 16 amino acids. The germline V gene encodes CDR1 LNHDA and CDR2 SQIVND (reference sequence). Deletions cut 7 bases from V and 2 bases from J, with 17 bases between. The DNA for the CDR3 is TGTGCCAGTACCTCTACGGCGGGACAAAACACCGGGGAGCTGTTTTTT. Its protein product is CASTSTAGQNTGELFF. Full variable domain (rest looked up from reference TRBV19 and TRBJ2-2): DGGITQSPKYLFRKEGQNVTLSCEQNLNHDAMYWYRQDPGQGLRLIYYSQIVNDFQKGDIAEGYSVSREKKESFPLTVTSAQKNPTAFYLCASTSTAGQNTGELFFGEGSRLTVL.

V gene TRBV4-1 combines with J gene TRBJ2-1; 7 nucleotides align to TRBD2. This CDR3 region has 22 residues. The germline V gene encodes CDR1 MGHRA and CDR2 YSYEKL. Unmatched junction bases numbered 22, after V lost 1 base and J lost 1 base. The CDR3 sequence: CASSQGGGFPRTPGGSYNEQFF. The CDR3 DNA sequence: TGCGCCAGCAGCCAAGGGGGGGGATTCCCCCGGACGCCCGGCGGGTCCTACAATGAGCAGTTCTTC.

V and J are TRBV28 and TRBJ2-7; the D is unclear. CDR1 and CDR2 (germline): MDHEN, SYDVKM. There are 14 residues in the CDR3. V dropped 4 bases and J dropped 12 bases, with 22 bases sitting between them. The CDR3 DNA is TGTGCCAGCAGTTCGCTGCCCCCTTACGATTTAGGGTACTTC. Its protein is CASSSLPPYDLGYF.

The chain has TRBV6-1 and TRBJ2-3; 7 nucleotides agree with TRBD2. The germline V gene encodes CDR1 MNHNS and CDR2 SASEGT. Trimming cost V 5 bases and J 6 bases; bases outside gene matches: 2. The CDR3 runs 12 residues. CDR3 sequence: CASSLLADTQYF. In DNA, the CDR3 is TGTGCCAGCAGTCTACTAGCGGATACGCAGTATTTT.

This clone occurred once. This chain links TRBV10-3 with TRBJ2-1; D is unclear. CDR1 is ENHRY, CDR2 SYGVKD, per germline. The CDR3 length is 11 residues. V was cut by 5 bases and J by 10 bases, with 9 bases left in between. CDR3 loop: CAISLGREQFF. The CDR3 nucleotides are TGTGCCATCAGTCTGGGAAGGGAGCAGTTCTTC.

The chain recombines TRBV19 with TRBJ2-7, with TRBD1 matching 10 bases. The J segment lost 7 bases and the V segment lost 4 bases, leaving 7 bases of the junction unmatched. This CDR3 has 14 amino acids. Germline V CDR1 and CDR2: LNHDA, SQIVND (reference sequence). In DNA form, the CDR3 reads TGTGCCAGTAGTACAGGACAGGGGGTACCAGAGCAGTACTTC. Its translation: CASSTGQGVPEQYF.

The chain joins TRBV5-4 to TRBJ1-1; D is unresolved. CDR1 and CDR2 (germline): SGHNT, YYREEE (reference sequence). Trimming removed 4 bases at V and 0 bases at J, with 7 bases between. This CDR3 has 13 residues. CDR3 residues: CASSIQLNTEAFF. CDR3 DNA sequence: TGTGCCAGCAGCATCCAGCTGAACACTGAAGCTTTCTTT.

The chain carries TRBV5-1 and TRBJ2-5; D unclear. Trimming removed 0 bases at V and 3 bases at J, with 6 bases between. The V gene's germline CDR1 is SGHRS and CDR2 YFSETQ. This CDR3 region has 13 residues. The CDR3 reads CASSLEWKETQYF. The CDR3 DNA follows: TGCGCCAGCAGCTTGGAATGGAAAGAGACCCAGTACTTC.

The chain has TRBV28 and TRBJ1-1; no clear D gene. V lost 3 bases and J 4 bases, leaving 15 bases between the germline ends. CDR3 length: 15 amino acids. CDR1 is MDHEN, CDR2 SYDVKM, per germline. The CDR3 spells CASSFAFGRVTEAFF. As DNA, the CDR3 is TGTGCCAGCAGTTTCGCTTTCGGGCGGGTCACTGAAGCTTTCTTT.

The chain carries TRBV12-2 and TRBJ2-7; the D call in the table, TRBD2, was not verified against the DNA. TRBV12-2 represents a pseudogene. The CDR3 has 12 amino acids. CDR3 region: CASRFGVHEQYF. The CDR3 nucleotides are TGTGCAAGTCGCTTCGGGGTCCACGAGCAGTACTTC.

As concerns this clone: The same CDR3 arises from other DNA sequences in this sample as well. The chain is built from TRBV18 and TRBJ2-2; D gene ambiguous. Trimming took 4 bases from V and 5 from J, leaving 5 bases between them. Germline loops: CDR1 KGHSH, CDR2 LQKENI. There are 12 residues in the CDR3. The CDR3 sequence is CASSLATGELFF. CDR3 coding DNA: TGTGCCAGCTCACTAGCTACCGGGGAGCTGTTTTTT.

V gene TRBV5-4 combines with J gene TRBJ2-5, with TRBD2 as a possible D gene (7 bases). V was trimmed by 1 base and J by 3 bases, leaving 13 bases between them. This CDR3 region has 15 residues. CDR1 is SGHNT and CDR2 is YYREEE in the germline V gene (reference sequence). CDR3 DNA sequence: TGTGCCAGCAGCTTGCAAGGGGGGGGGAAAGAGACCCAGTACTTC. Amino acids: CASSLQGGGKETQYF.

This rearrangement joins TRBV10-1 to TRBJ2-7; a weak D match, TRBD2 (5 bases). Trimming removed 7 bases at V and 1 base at J, with 8 bases between. Germline CDR1 WNHNN, CDR2 SYGVQD (reference sequence). This CDR3 comprises 12 residues. CDR3 region: CASISGSYEQYF. Written as DNA, the CDR3 is TGCGCCAGCATCAGCGGATCCTACGAGCAGTACTTC.

The J gene is TRBJ1-2, the V gene TRBV5-4; no clear D. Germline values: CDR1 SGHNT, CDR2 YYREEE (reference sequence). V lost 2 bases and J 5 bases, leaving 7 bases between the germline ends. This CDR3 region has 12 residues. CDR3 sequence: CASSLSPYGYTF. In DNA, the CDR3 is TGTGCCAGCAGCTTAAGTCCTTATGGCTACACCTTC. Complete variable domain (other parts from reference TRBV5-4 and TRBJ1-2): ETGVTQSPTHLIKTRGQQVTLRCSSQSGHNTVSWYQQALGQGPQFIFQYYREEENGRGNFPPRFSGLQFPNYSSELNVNALELDDSALYLCASSLSPYGYTFGSGTRLTVV.

CDR3 sequence: CASSLAGTGLGNTIYF. The DNA for the CDR3 is TGCGCCAGCAGCTTGGCCGGGACAGGGCTAGGAAACACCATATATTTT. The genes are TRBV5-1 and TRBJ1-3; 9 nucleotides align to TRBD1. Germline lookup yields CDR1 SGHRS and CDR2 YFSETQ. V was clipped by 0 bases and J by 4 bases; unmatched bases: 5. The CDR3 runs 16 residues.

A note on this clone: A read error may explain this, as a much larger clone is one base away. The J gene is TRBJ2-5, the V gene TRBV1; no DNA check was done on the table's D call, TRBD2. TRBJ2-7 explains the end of the DNA better; the J call may be wrong. TRBV1 is listed as a pseudogene. The CDR3 runs 15 residues. CDR3 sequence: CTNSQERAESYEQYF. DNA for the CDR3: TGCACCAACAGCCAAGAACGCGCGGAATCCTACGAGCAGTACTTC.

With regard to this clone: A far larger clone is off by one base, so a read error is likely. The rearrangement uses TRBV2 and TRBJ2-1; 10 bases match TRBD2. Looked up from germline, CDR1 is SNHLY and CDR2 is FYNNEI. The J segment lost 15 bases and the V segment lost 5 bases, leaving 7 bases of the junction unmatched. The CDR3 runs to 12 residues. CDR3 protein: CASSSEREGRFF. In DNA form, the CDR3 reads TGTGCCAGCAGTTCTGAGCGGGAGGGGCGGTTCTTC. Complete variable domain (other parts from reference TRBV2 and TRBJ2-1): EPEVTQTPSHQVTQMGQEVILRCVPISNHLYFYWYRQILGQKVEFLVSFYNNEISEKSEIFDDQFSVERPDGSNFTLKIRSTKLEDSAMYFCASSSEREGRFFGPGTRLTVL.

The chain has TRBV14 and TRBJ2-5; possibly TRBD1 for D (5 bases). Germline CDR1 reads SGHDN; CDR2 reads FVKESK. Trimming shortened V by 1 base and J by 4 bases, and 13 bases separated the two germline ends. This CDR3 is 15 amino acids long. The CDR3 DNA reads as TGTGCCAGCAGCCAAGTATACGGTAGGGGAGAGACCCAGTACTTC. This sequence encodes CASSQVYGRGETQYF.

This sequence joins TRBV5-1 and TRBJ2-5; no reliable D call. There are 14 residues in the CDR3. Germline V CDR1 and CDR2: SGHRS, YFSETQ. The V and J ends lost 1 base and 2 bases respectively, with 9 bases between them. CDR3 nucleotide sequence: TGCGCCAGCAGCTTGAGTTGGGTTCAAGAGACCCAGTACTTC. Translated, it gives CASSLSWVQETQYF.

V is TRBV28 and J is TRBJ2-7, with TRBD2 matching over 13 bases. The CDR3 spans 16 residues. V trimming: 5 bases; J trimming: 3 bases; junction bases outside the gene matches: 7. Germline V CDR1 and CDR2: MDHEN, SYDVKM. The chain's CDR3 is CASSPRTSGRIYEQYF. The CDR3 DNA reads TGTGCCAGCAGTCCTAGGACTAGCGGGAGAATCTACGAGCAGTACTTC.

This chain joins TRBV4-1 and TRBJ2-7; D may be TRBD1 or TRBD2 (5 bases each). Germline assignment: CDR1 MGHRA and CDR2 YSYEKL. Trimming removed 1 base at V and 7 bases at J, with 8 bases between. The CDR3 runs 12 residues. The CDR3, as DNA: TGCGCCAGCAGCCAAGGGTGGGGGGAGCAGTACTTC. Its protein product is CASSQGWGEQYF.

This chain uses TRBV28 with TRBJ2-7, with 7 positions matching TRBD1. Germline values: CDR1 MDHEN, CDR2 SYDVKM. CDR3 length: 13 residues. J gave up 7 bases and V 6 bases, and 9 bases lay outside the gene matches. The CDR3 sequence is CASRRQGPKEQYF. CDR3 DNA: TGTGCCAGCAGGAGACAGGGTCCTAAAGAGCAGTACTTC.

The genes are TRBV23-1 and TRBJ2-7; 7 bases are a match to TRBD2. TRBV23-1 is an ORF, with its function uncertain. After removal of 4 bases from V and 7 bases from J, the junction contained 7 bases not matched to a gene. The CDR3 is 13 residues long. DNA for the CDR3: TGCGCCAGCAGTCTCGGCGGGAGTTGTGAGCAGTACTTC. It encodes CASSLGGSCEQYF.

The genes are TRBV7-9 and TRBJ2-5; TRBD2 aligns across 11 bases. The CDR3 runs 17 residues. The germline CDR1 and CDR2 sequences are SEHNR and FQNEAQ (reference sequence). V shed 5 bases, J shed 0 bases, and the junction held 8 bases outside the gene matches. In nucleotides, the CDR3 is TGTGCCAGCAGCGTAGGACTAGCGGGTCCGTACCAAGAGACCCAGTACTTC. Protein: CASSVGLAGPYQETQYF.

This clone was detected only a few times. V usage is TRBV18 and J usage is TRBJ2-7; D gene uncertain. Trimming took off 4 bases at V and 0 bases at J, with 7 bases between the two ends. The CDR3 is made up of 13 amino acids. CDR1 KGHSH and CDR2 LQKENI come from the germline V gene. As DNA, the CDR3 is TGTGCCAGCTCACAACCAAACTCCTACGAGCAGTACTTC. Residues: CASSQPNSYEQYF.

This sequence joins TRBV5-1 and TRBJ2-1; 9 bases agree with TRBD2. CDR1 and CDR2 from the germline V gene are SGHRS and YFSETQ. This CDR3 comprises 16 residues. V dropped 1 base and J dropped 6; count of bases not matched to a gene: 8. The CDR3 bases are TGCGCCAGCAGCTTGACAGGGACTAGCTATGGCAATGAGCAGTTCTTC. Its protein product is CASSLTGTSYGNEQFF.